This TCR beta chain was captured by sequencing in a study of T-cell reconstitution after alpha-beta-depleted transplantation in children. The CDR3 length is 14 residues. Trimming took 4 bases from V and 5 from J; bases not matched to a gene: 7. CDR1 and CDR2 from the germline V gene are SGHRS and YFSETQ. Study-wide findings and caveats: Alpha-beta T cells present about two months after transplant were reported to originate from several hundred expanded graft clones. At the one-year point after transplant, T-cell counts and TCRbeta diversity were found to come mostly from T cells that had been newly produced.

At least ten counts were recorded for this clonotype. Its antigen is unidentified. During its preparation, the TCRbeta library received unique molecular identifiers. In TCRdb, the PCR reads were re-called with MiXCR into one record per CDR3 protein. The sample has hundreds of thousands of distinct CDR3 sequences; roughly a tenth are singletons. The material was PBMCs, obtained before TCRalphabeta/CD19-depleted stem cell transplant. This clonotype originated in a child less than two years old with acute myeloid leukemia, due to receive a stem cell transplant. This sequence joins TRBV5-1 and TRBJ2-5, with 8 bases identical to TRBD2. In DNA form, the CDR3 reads TGCGCCAGCAGCATAGGGACTAGTGGCGAGACCCAGTACTTC. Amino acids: CASSIGTSGETQYF.